The entry below describes one T cell receptor (beta chain). No antigen is known for it. The data belong to a study of CD8 T cells in ankylosing spondylitis. Study observations and caveats: As for the disease-linked clones, they showed a CD8+ phenotype and occurred at relatively low frequencies in peripheral blood. Characteristic of ankylosing spondylitis blood, it appeared, was a TCR beta motif comprising eight highly homologous variants.

One entry per CDR3 protein results from TCRdb running MiXCR on the 5' RACE reads. The data hold some 290,000 distinct CDR3 sequences, with around 20% observed a single time. This CDR3 is built from 17 residues. Germline V gene sequence: CDR1 SGHRS, CDR2 YFSETQ. V shed 4 bases, J shed 9 bases, and the junction held 13 bases outside the gene matches. Sequenced material: blood, either unsorted or a sorted T cell fraction (not recorded which). This receptor was identified in a male donor with ankylosing spondylitis or in good health (not recorded which). The V gene is TRBV5-1, the J gene TRBJ1-6; 10 nucleotides match TRBD1. CDR3: CASSDGTGVFSTSPLHF. The DNA for the CDR3 is TGCGCCAGCAGCGATGGGACAGGGGTTTTTTCGACTTCACCCCTCCACTTT.